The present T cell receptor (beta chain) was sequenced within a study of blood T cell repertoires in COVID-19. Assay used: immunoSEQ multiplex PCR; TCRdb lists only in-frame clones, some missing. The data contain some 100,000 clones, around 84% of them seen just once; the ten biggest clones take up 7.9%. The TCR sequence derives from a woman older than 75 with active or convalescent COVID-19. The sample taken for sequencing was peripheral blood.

DNA for the CDR3: TGTGCCAGCAGTGCCGTCGAAGGGAGAAGTAGTGATGAGCAGTTCTTC. It translates to CASSAVEGRSSDEQFF. The chain combines TRBV2 with TRBJ2-1; D might be TRBD2 (5 bases). The CDR3 runs 16 residues. Per the germline V gene, CDR1 is SNHLY and CDR2 is FYNNEI. The germline V and J ends were trimmed by 4 bases and 8 bases, with 21 bases remaining between them.